This T cell receptor beta chain originates from a study of blood T cell repertoires in COVID-19. The wider study: Sources were T cells, B-cell-depleted T cells, or PBMCs; the material itself was cDNA or gDNA.

The CDR3 is 14 amino acids. Germline CDR1 and CDR2: ENHRY and SYGVKD. Trimming cost V 7 bases and J 4 bases; bases outside gene matches: 4. Per the study methods: Using reference gene primer amplification, nucleated cell counts were estimated. Assay: immunoSEQ multiplex PCR; the TCRdb copy retains only in-frame clones and omits some. The D gene and trimming were derived from the DNA, and the V and J assignments and clone size from that table. The sample has roughly 46,000 clones, 87% seen once; the top ten hold 15% to 20%. This receptor was obtained from a human donor in a cohort sampled during active COVID-19. The sample consisted of peripheral blood. The V gene is TRBV10-3, the J gene TRBJ1-1; the match to TRBD1 covers 12 bases. CDR3 in amino acids: CAIIPGQGATEAFF. CDR3 nucleotides: TGTGCCATCATTCCGGGACAGGGGGCCACTGAAGCTTTCTTT.